The rows below give T cell receptor beta chains drawn from one sample of a study of blood T cells in healthy people across ages. TCRdb re-called the 5' RACE reads through MiXCR, storing one row per CDR3 protein. The repertoire has approximately 820,000 distinct CDR3 sequences, approximately 44% of them found once; the top ten carry around 21%. The sequenced sample consisted of blood. The receptor source for this set is a man between 60 and 70 years old in good health. CDR3s include the opening cysteine and the closing phenylalanine or tryptophan. The D gene is left open where the match is weak. Part of the rows lack a size; the others show once, few, many or a class for expanded clones.

V gene	clone size	J gene	D gene	CDR3 DNA	CDR3 protein
TRBV2	-	TRBJ2-5	-	TGTGCCAGACGATCCAGAGAGACCCAGTACTTC	CARRSRETQYF
TRBV7-9	-	TRBJ2-5	-	TGTGCCAGCAGCCTGACCCTCCCAGGAGAGACCCAGTACTTC	CASSLTLPGETQYF
TRBV7-3	once	TRBJ2-3	-	TGTGCCAGCAGCCCTGGGAGAGAAAGAGATACGCAGTATTTT	CASSPGRERDTQYF
TRBV6-2/TRBV6-3	-	TRBJ2-7	-	TGTGCCAGCATAGACAGGGACTCCTACAATGAGCAGTACTTC	CASIDRDSYNEQYF
TRBV30	-	TRBJ2-2	-	TGTGCCTGGAACCGGGGGAACACCGGGGAGCTGTTTTTT	CAWNRGNTGELFF
TRBV7-2	few	TRBJ1-5	-	TGTGCCAGCAGCAAGGGGCCTCGGGACAATCAGCCCCAGCATTTT	CASSKGPRDNQPQHF
TRBV18	few	TRBJ2-1	-	TGTGCCAGCTCACCCGCCCTGGGGAACAATGAGCAGTTCTTC	CASSPALGNNEQFF
TRBV27	few	TRBJ1-5	-	TGTGCCAGCAGTTTATCGTATAGGGGGGGTCAGCCCCAGCATTTT	CASSLSYRGGQPQHF
TRBV6-5	-	TRBJ1-1	TRBD1	TGTGCCAGCAGTTACTCGTCCCAACAGGGGAAGGCTTTCTTT	CASSYSSQQGKAFF
TRBV6-2/TRBV6-3	few	TRBJ1-2	TRBD1	TGTGCCAGCAGCCGACCTCTTCGACAGGGTAAAGGCGATGGCTACACCTTC	CASSRPLRQGKGDGYTF
TRBV5-6	-	TRBJ1-2	TRBD1	TGTGCCAGCAGCTTGGCAGGAGGTGACAGGGCTGACTATGGCTACACCTTC	CASSLAGGDRADYGYTF
TRBV4-3	-	TRBJ1-2	TRBD1	TGCGCCAGCAGCCAAGATCTGGGACAGGGGGCGCAGGGCTACACCTTC	CASSQDLGQGAQGYTF
TRBV20-1	many	TRBJ1-1	-	TGCAGTGCTAGCCCCGACATAAATGAAGCTTTCTTT	CSASPDINEAFF
TRBV4-3	many	TRBJ2-1	-	TGCGCCAGCAGCCCTACAGAATACAATGAGCAGTTCTTC	CASSPTEYNEQFF
TRBV7-9	-	TRBJ1-6	TRBD1	TGTGCCAGCAGCCTAGGGGGCCGCGGGGGGCTTTCACCCCTCCACTTT	CASSLGGRGGLSPLHF
TRBV4-2	many	TRBJ2-7	-	TGTGCCAGCAGCCAAGGTGTATATGAGGAATCCGAGCAGTACTTC	CASSQGVYEESEQYF